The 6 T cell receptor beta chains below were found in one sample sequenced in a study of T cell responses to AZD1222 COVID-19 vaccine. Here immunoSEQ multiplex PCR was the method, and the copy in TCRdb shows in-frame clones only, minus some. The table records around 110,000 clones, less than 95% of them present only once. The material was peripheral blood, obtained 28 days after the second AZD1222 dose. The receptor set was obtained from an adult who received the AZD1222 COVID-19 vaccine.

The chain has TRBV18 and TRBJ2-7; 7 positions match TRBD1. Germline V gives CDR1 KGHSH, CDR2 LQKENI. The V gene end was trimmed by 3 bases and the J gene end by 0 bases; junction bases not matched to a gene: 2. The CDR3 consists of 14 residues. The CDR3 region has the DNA TGTGCCAGCTCACCGTGGGACAGCTCCTACGAGCAGTACTTC. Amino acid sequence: CASSPWDSSYEQYF.

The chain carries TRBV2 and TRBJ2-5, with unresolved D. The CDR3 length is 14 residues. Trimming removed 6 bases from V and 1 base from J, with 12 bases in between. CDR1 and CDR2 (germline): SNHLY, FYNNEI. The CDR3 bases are TGTGCCAGCAGGTTACATGAGAGCCAAGAGACCCAGTACTTC. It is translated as CASRLHESQETQYF.

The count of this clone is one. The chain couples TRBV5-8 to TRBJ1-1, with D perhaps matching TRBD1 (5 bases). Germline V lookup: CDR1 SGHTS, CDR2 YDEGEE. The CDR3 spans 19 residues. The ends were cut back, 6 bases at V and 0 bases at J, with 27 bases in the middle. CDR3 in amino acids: CASTEETGRGKIMNTEAFF. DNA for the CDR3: TGTGCCAGCACCGAGGAGACGGGGCGCGGAAAAATTATGAACACTGAAGCTTTCTTT.

DNA of the CDR3: TGTGCCAGCAGTCCCGCGGGTTGGCAAGAGACCCAGTACTTC. It translates to CASSPAGWQETQYF. V is TRBV7-9 and J is TRBJ2-5, with D perhaps matching TRBD2 (5 bases). Trimming took 6 bases from V and 2 from J, leaving 13 bases between them. This CDR3 has 14 residues. CDR1 and CDR2 (germline): SEHNR, FQNEAQ (reference sequence).

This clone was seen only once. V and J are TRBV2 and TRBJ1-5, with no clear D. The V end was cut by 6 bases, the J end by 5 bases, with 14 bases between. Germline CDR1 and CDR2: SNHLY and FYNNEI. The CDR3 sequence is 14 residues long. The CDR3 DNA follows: TGTGCCAGCAGGCGTTCCGGAGTCGATCAGCCCCAGCATTTT. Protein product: CASRRSGVDQPQHF.

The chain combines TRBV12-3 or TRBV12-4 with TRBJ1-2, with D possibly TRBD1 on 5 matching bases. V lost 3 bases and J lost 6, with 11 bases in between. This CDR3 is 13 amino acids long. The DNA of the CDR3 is TGTGCCAGCAGTTTGGGGGGGGTGAATGGCTACACCTTC. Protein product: CASSLGGVNGYTF.